This T cell receptor (beta chain) was obtained from a study of T cells in Graves' hyperthyroidism and ophthalmopathy. Study-wide findings and caveats: Using 13 V-J features, a model discriminated ophthalmopathy from stable hyperthyroidism. Most thyroid clonotypes that were expanded above 0.001 also turned up in blood.

Germline lookup yields CDR1 ENHRY and CDR2 SYGVKD. V gave up 6 bases and J gave up 4 bases; unmatched junction bases: 12. The CDR3 loop spans 17 amino acids. This clonotype appeared a few times. Antigen unknown. Orbital computed tomography, thyroid ultrasound, serum thyroxine and TRAb, and clinical symptoms together informed the diagnoses. RNA transcripts yielded amplified TCR beta CDR3 regions. The study used the HTBI primer set for a first-round RT-PCR of the TCR CDR3. TCRdb used MiXCR to reprocess the multiplex PCR reads, holding one entry per CDR3 protein. The sample shows approximately 510,000 distinct CDR3 sequences, around 43% of them seen only once.

The chain employs TRBV10-3 and TRBJ1-4; 9 bases are a match to TRBD1. The receptor comes from an adult woman with Graves' disease, either hyperthyroidism or ophthalmopathy (not recorded which). Specimen: peripheral blood or thyroid tissue (not recorded which). The CDR3 DNA is TGTGCCATCAGCGAAAAGGGGACAGGGAGACTTAATGAAAAACTGTTTTTT. This sequence encodes CAISEKGTGRLNEKLFF.